These 24 T cell receptor beta chains came from one sample sequenced in a study of blood T cell repertoires in COVID-19. Sequenced by immunoSEQ multiplex PCR; TCRdb stores in-frame clones only, minus some. The sample records more than 65,000 clones, around four fifths being singletons. The sample was peripheral blood. These receptors originate from a human donor in a cohort sampled during active COVID-19.

The table lists this clone with a count of one. Written as DNA, the CDR3 is TGTGCCAGCAGTGATTCTCCTAGAGGAAGTGAAAAACTGTTTTTT. Translated: CASSDSPRGSEKLFF. The genes are TRBV6-1 and TRBJ1-4, with D uncertain. This CDR3 has 15 residues. Germline CDR1 and CDR2: MNHNS and SASEGT. V lost 3 bases, J lost 7 bases, and 15 bases lay in between.

The genes are TRBV18 and TRBJ2-5, with 7 bases matching TRBD2. Germline V gene lookup returns CDR1 KGHSH and CDR2 LQKENI. The length of the CDR3 is 16 residues. Germline trimming cut 3 bases from V and 2 bases from J; bases unmatched to any gene: 9. This chain's CDR3 is CASSPRGGDLQETQYF. CDR3 nucleotides: TGTGCCAGCTCACCTCGGGGAGGGGACCTACAAGAGACCCAGTACTTC.

The rearrangement joins TRBV5-4 to TRBJ1-1, with D maybe TRBD1 (6 bases). CDR3 size: 15 residues. The V gene's germline CDR1 is SGHNT and CDR2 YYREEE (reference sequence). Trimming took 0 bases from V and 2 from J, leaving 11 bases between them. The CDR3: CASSLAKQGNTEAFF. CDR3 nucleotide sequence: TGTGCCAGCAGCTTGGCGAAACAGGGTAACACTGAAGCTTTCTTT.

This sequence joins TRBV5-6 and TRBJ1-2, with D maybe TRBD1 (5 bases). Trimming removed 3 bases from V and 5 bases from J, with 20 bases in between. The CDR3 is 16 residues long. Germline-derived CDR1 and CDR2 are SGHDT and YYEEEE. The CDR3 DNA reads as TGTGCCAGCAGCTCACTCGGACATTCCCAACTATATGGCTACACCTTC. Amino acid sequence: CASSSLGHSQLYGYTF.

This clone was counted a few times. The chain is built from TRBV5-4 and TRBJ2-5; D might be TRBD2 (5 bases). The CDR3 length is 12 residues. Trimming pared 4 bases from V and 4 bases from J, leaving 8 bases between. Germline CDR1 and CDR2: SGHNT and YYREEE (reference sequence). The CDR3 sequence: CASSLRGETQYF. The CDR3, as DNA: TGTGCCAGCAGCCTCCGGGGAGAGACCCAGTACTTC.

This chain's CDR3 is CASSLTGSNYGYTF. In DNA form, the CDR3 reads TGTGCCAGCAGCTTGACAGGATCAAACTATGGCTACACCTTC. This sequence joins TRBV5-4 and TRBJ1-2; TRBD1 might be the D (5 bases). The germline CDR1 and CDR2 sequences are SGHNT and YYREEE (reference sequence). The CDR3 runs to 14 residues. V lost 1 base to trimming and J lost 2 bases, with 9 bases between them.

The rearrangement joins TRBV19 to TRBJ1-6; 12 bases match TRBD1. The CDR3 contains 18 residues. Germline CDR1 LNHDA, CDR2 SQIVND (reference sequence). V lost 5 bases and J lost 8; bases outside the gene matches: 13. This chain's CDR3 is CASSSSGTGGAGDSPLHF. CDR3 DNA: TGTGCCAGTAGTTCATCCGGGACAGGGGGCGCGGGAGATTCACCCCTCCACTTT.

This clone has more than one count but fewer than ten. V gene TRBV18 combines with J gene TRBJ1-5; D ambiguous. CDR3 length: 12 residues. V lost 5 bases and J lost 4, with 6 bases in between. CDR1 is KGHSH, CDR2 LQKENI, per germline. This chain's CDR3 is CASSATNQPQHF. The CDR3 DNA is TGTGCCAGCTCAGCAACAAATCAGCCCCAGCATTTT.

CDR3 loop: CASSQTGSPYGYTF. DNA of the CDR3: TGTGCCAGCTCACAAACGGGATCGCCTTATGGCTACACCTTC. The chain links TRBV18 to TRBJ1-2, with D uncertain. Germline-derived CDR1 and CDR2 are KGHSH and LQKENI. V was clipped by 4 bases and J by 5 bases, with 14 bases between them. The CDR3 sequence is 14 residues long.

The chain links TRBV5-8 to TRBJ1-1, with D possibly matching TRBD1 (6 bases). The germline V and J ends were trimmed by 1 base and 1 base, with 8 bases remaining between them. The CDR3 has 14 amino acids. Per the germline V gene, CDR1 is SGHTS and CDR2 is YDEGEE. This chain's CDR3 is CASSLIRGNTEAFF. The CDR3 region has the DNA TGTGCCAGCAGCTTGATCAGGGGGAACACTGAAGCTTTCTTT.

This rearrangement joins TRBV7-8 to TRBJ1-1, with D perhaps TRBD1 (6 bases). The germline CDR1 and CDR2 sequences are SGHVS and FQNEAQ. Between the trimmed V and J ends, which lost 2 bases and 6 bases, there was a span of 13 bases. This CDR3 region has 14 residues. The CDR3 loop is CASSLFGEGAEAFF. In DNA form, the CDR3 reads TGTGCCAGCAGCTTATTTGGGGAGGGGGCTGAAGCTTTCTTT.

This clone was found a few times. The chain joins TRBV2 to TRBJ2-7; D might be TRBD2 (5 bases). This CDR3 spans 12 amino acids. Trimming pared 5 bases from V and 12 bases from J, leaving 17 bases between. Germline CDR1 is SNHLY and CDR2 is FYNNEI. CDR3 sequence reads: CASSPSPPEGYF. The CDR3 coding sequence is TGTGCCAGCAGTCCTAGTCCCCCCGAGGGGTACTTC.

The count of this clone is one. The chain joins TRBV3-1 (or the pseudogene TRBV3-2) to TRBJ1-5; a weak D match, TRBD1 (5 bases). The CDR3 spans 14 residues. V shed 4 bases and J shed 5 bases, with 12 bases lying between them. Looked up from germline, CDR1 is LGHDT and CDR2 is YNNKEL (reference sequence). The CDR3 DNA follows: TGTGCCAGCAGCCCCCGGGACTCCTATCAGCCCCAGCATTTT. It yields the protein CASSPRDSYQPQHF.

This clone was counted a single time. The chain recombines TRBV2 with TRBJ2-6; TRBD1 might be the D (6 bases). This CDR3 is built from 21 residues. V lost 4 bases and J 0 bases, leaving 25 bases between the germline ends. Germline-derived CDR1 and CDR2 are SNHLY and FYNNEI. The CDR3 DNA reads TGTGCCAGCAGTGTGGCTCTACGCAGGGGAGTAACTCGCTCTGGGGCCAACGTCCTGACTTTC. The encoded protein is CASSVALRRGVTRSGANVLTF.

The gene calls are TRBV5-1 and TRBJ2-5; 7 bases match TRBD1. CDR1 and CDR2 from the germline V gene are SGHRS and YFSETQ. V lost 6 bases, J lost 1 base, and 3 bases stayed unmatched. The CDR3 has 13 residues. For the CDR3, the DNA is TGCGCCAGCAACCGGGACAGCCAAGAGACCCAGTACTTC. Its translation: CASNRDSQETQYF. Based on the CDR3 plus reference TRBV5-1 and TRBJ2-5, the full variable domain is KAGVTQTPRYLIKTRGQQVTLSCSPISGHRSVSWYQQTPGQGLQFLFEYFSETQRNKGNFPGRFSGRQFSNSRSEMNVSTLELGDSALYLCASNRDSQETQYFGPGTRLLVL.

V usage is TRBV7-2 and J usage is TRBJ1-2; 8 positions agree with TRBD1. J gave up 6 bases and V 1 base, and 7 bases lay outside the gene matches. The CDR3 length is 15 residues. Germline CDR1 SGHTA, CDR2 FQGNSA. The CDR3 region has the DNA TGTGCCAGCAGCTTAGATGGACAGGGTCCCAATGGCTACACCTTC. Encoded protein: CASSLDGQGPNGYTF. The full variable domain, with the rest looked up from reference TRBV7-2 and TRBJ1-2, is GAGVSQSPSNKVTEKGKDVELRCDPISGHTALYWYRQSLGQGLEFLIYFQGNSAPDKSGLPSDRFSAERTGGSVSTLTIQRTQQEDSAVYLCASSLDGQGPNGYTFGSGTRLTVV.

The gene calls are TRBV18 and TRBJ1-5, with 7 nucleotides matching TRBD1. CDR1 is KGHSH, CDR2 LQKENI, per germline. The CDR3 length is 18 residues. Trimming took 6 bases from V and 2 from J; bases not matched to a gene: 16. CDR3 in amino acids: CASSSTGPSLGGNQPQHF. CDR3 bases: TGTGCCAGCTCGTCGACAGGGCCGTCTCTTGGGGGCAATCAGCCCCAGCATTTT.

The chain combines TRBV11-2 with TRBJ2-7, with D possibly TRBD2 on 5 matching bases. CDR3 length: 15 residues. Germline V gene data show CDR1 as SGHAT and CDR2 as FQNNGV. Trimming took off 6 bases at V and 6 bases at J, with 21 bases between the two ends. CDR3 residues: CASSPGLTGRGEQYF. CDR3 bases: TGTGCCAGCAGTCCAGGACTGACTGGGCGAGGCGAGCAGTACTTC.

This sequence joins TRBV6-5 and TRBJ1-3, with 7 bases lining up with TRBD1. The CDR3 extends over 15 amino acids. Germline trimming cut 6 bases from V and 0 bases from J; bases unmatched to any gene: 5. Germline CDR1 MNHEY, CDR2 SVGAGI. The CDR3, as DNA: TGTGCCAGCAGGGCGGACAGGTACTCTGGAAACACCATATATTTT. This encodes CASRADRYSGNTIYF.

The chain carries TRBV6-1 and TRBJ2-4; D gene ambiguous. Trimming shortened V by 3 bases and J by 8 bases, and 5 bases separated the two germline ends. The V gene's germline CDR1 is MNHNS and CDR2 SASEGT. The CDR3 is 11 amino acids. CDR3: CASSDIDIQYF. CDR3 DNA: TGTGCCAGCAGTGATATAGACATTCAGTACTTC.

The chain couples TRBV12-3 or TRBV12-4 to TRBJ2-4; no clear D. This CDR3 has 11 amino acids. The ends were cut back, 4 bases at V and 6 bases at J, with 4 bases in the middle. The CDR3 DNA sequence: TGTGCCAGCAGTTCGGTAAACATTCAGTACTTC. Protein product: CASSSVNIQYF.

This clone appeared once. The CDR3 protein is CASSRQGVVGETQYF. DNA for the CDR3: TGTGCCAGCAGCAGACAGGGGGTAGTGGGGGAGACCCAGTACTTC. V usage is TRBV7-2 and J usage is TRBJ2-5, with 9 bases matching TRBD1. The J segment lost 5 bases and the V segment lost 5 bases, leaving 9 bases of the junction unmatched. This CDR3 is 15 amino acids long. From germline, CDR1 is SGHTA and CDR2 FQGNSA.

V usage is TRBV5-4 and J usage is TRBJ1-1; D gene ambiguous. CDR1 and CDR2 from the germline V gene are SGHNT and YYREEE (reference sequence). V was clipped by 0 bases and J by 0 bases, with 6 bases between them. This CDR3 contains 14 residues. CDR3 loop: CASSLDSLNTEAFF. The CDR3 coding sequence is TGTGCCAGCAGCTTGGACAGTTTGAACACTGAAGCTTTCTTT. The full variable domain, with the rest looked up from reference TRBV5-4 and TRBJ1-1, is ETGVTQSPTHLIKTRGQQVTLRCSSQSGHNTVSWYQQALGQGPQFIFQYYREEENGRGNFPPRFSGLQFPNYSSELNVNALELDDSALYLCASSLDSLNTEAFFGQGTRLTVV.

The gene calls are TRBV7-2 and TRBJ2-3; 10 positions agree with TRBD2. Germline V CDR1 and CDR2: SGHTA, FQGNSA. This CDR3 is 18 amino acids long. The junction had 16 bases not matched to a gene; V was cut back by 5 bases and J by 5 bases. The CDR3 nucleotides are TGTGCCAGCAGCCGCTTTCGGGGGAGCGGGAGGGTGGGAGATACGCAGTATTTT. Amino acids: CASSRFRGSGRVGDTQYF.